The entry below gives a single T cell receptor beta chain sequence along with its context. Assay used: immunoSEQ multiplex PCR; TCRdb lists only in-frame clones, some missing. The sample contains a few hundred thousand clones, around 90% of which appear only once. The data originate from a study of blood T cell repertoires in COVID-19. Study details: The United States, Italy and Spain supplied acute and convalescent COVID-19 samples. T cells, B-cell-depleted T cells, or PBMCs provided the cDNA or gDNA that served as material.

This CDR3 comprises 14 residues. Trimming cost V 5 bases and J 6 bases; bases outside gene matches: 8. CDR1 is SGHTA and CDR2 is FQGNSA in the germline V gene. The receptor was derived from a woman aged 25-40 years with COVID-19, enrolled during active disease. J is TRBJ1-2 and V is TRBV7-2; 8 nucleotides match TRBD1. The source material was peripheral blood. The CDR3 coding sequence is TGTGCCAGCAGCGGTGGACAGGGAGTTAATGGCTACACCTTC. Amino acids: CASSGGQGVNGYTF.